Listed here are 23 T cell receptor beta chains from one sample, sequenced in a study of shared clonotypes between healthy human individuals (dated by TCRdb to 2018 to 2021). Library preparation employed the immunoSEQ multiplex PCR assay. In its TCRdb copy, this immuneACCESS table keeps in-frame sequences only and misses some clones. Where compared with another copy, unresolved V genes explain less than half of these, and the others have no known cause. This sample is represented by under 650,000 clones; 96% of them were singletons. The biggest ten clones account for 0.06% of the sample. The sample was naive CD4+ T cells sorted from blood. The cell subset or site label here, explained by the study, means: CD45RA+ positively selected. These receptors were collected from a woman in her thirties in good health.

The chain links TRBV10-2 to TRBJ2-7; D call uncertain. Germline CDR1 WSHSY, CDR2 SAAADI. The CDR3 length is 14 residues. V lost 7 bases, J lost 0 bases, and 13 bases lay in between. The CDR3 here is CASTSPLSSYEQYF. The CDR3 DNA follows: TGCGCCAGCACTTCCCCACTCAGCTCCTACGAGCAGTACTTC.

The chain uses TRBV5-1 and TRBJ2-7; D perhaps matches TRBD1 (5 bases). The CDR3 spans 13 residues. CDR1 and CDR2 from the germline V gene are SGHRS and YFSETQ. Trimming shortened V by 4 bases and J by 2 bases, and 10 bases separated the two germline ends. The CDR3 region is CASSLGAPYEQYF. The CDR3 nucleotides read TGCGCCAGCAGCCTTGGGGCCCCCTACGAGCAGTACTTC. The entire variable domain, with the rest obtained from reference TRBV5-1 and TRBJ2-7, is as follows: KAGVTQTPRYLIKTRGQQVTLSCSPISGHRSVSWYQQTPGQGLQFLFEYFSETQRNKGNFPGRFSGRQFSNSRSEMNVSTLELGDSALYLCASSLGAPYEQYFGPGTRLTVT.

The chain recombines TRBV5-1 with TRBJ2-4, with TRBD1 matching over 7 bases. This CDR3 is 18 amino acids long. Trimming removed 0 bases from V and 10 bases from J; junction bases left unmatched: 19. Per germline, CDR1 SGHRS and CDR2 YFSETQ. CDR3 loop: CASSLASPSTGWVTIQYF. The CDR3 DNA sequence: TGCGCCAGCAGCTTGGCCTCACCTTCGACAGGGTGGGTAACGATTCAGTACTTC.

This clone was recorded only once. The rearrangement joins TRBV6-5 to TRBJ2-1; D not resolved. The CDR3 covers 15 residues. The germline gives CDR1 MNHEY, CDR2 SVGAGI. The V end lost 2 bases, the J end lost 6 bases, and 14 bases lay between the germline ends. CDR3 sequence: CASSYDRAGVNEQFF. DNA for the CDR3: TGTGCCAGCAGTTACGATCGAGCTGGGGTCAATGAGCAGTTCTTC.

The gene calls are TRBV27 and TRBJ2-2, with D uncertain. Germline lookup yields CDR1 MNHEY and CDR2 SMNVEV (reference sequence). The CDR3 loop spans 15 amino acids. The V and J ends lost 1 base and 6 bases respectively, with 12 bases between them. As DNA, the CDR3 is TGTGCCAGCAGTTTATTCGGCCCCCAGGCCGGGGAGCTGTTTTTT. This sequence encodes CASSLFGPQAGELFF.

The chain carries TRBV28 and TRBJ1-1, with D maybe TRBD1 (6 bases). Trimming took off 7 bases at V and 0 bases at J, with 12 bases between the two ends. CDR3 size: 14 residues. Germline V gene data show CDR1 as MDHEN and CDR2 as SYDVKM. CDR3: CASKLGQLNTEAFF. CDR3 nucleotide sequence: TGTGCCAGCAAACTAGGACAGTTGAACACTGAAGCTTTCTTT.

V is TRBV28 and J is TRBJ1-3, with TRBD1 matching over 7 bases. Germline lookup yields CDR1 MDHEN and CDR2 SYDVKM. The V gene end was trimmed by 2 bases and the J gene end by 14 bases; junction bases not matched to a gene: 9. This CDR3 has 13 residues. The DNA of the CDR3 is TGTGCCAGCAGTTTACCTAGTAGGGACAGCCTATATTTT. As protein: CASSLPSRDSLYF.

V usage is TRBV10-1 and J usage is TRBJ2-3, with 10 bases that match TRBD2. Trimming took 3 bases from V and 2 from J; bases not matched to a gene: 11. The CDR3 is made up of 18 amino acids. The germline V gene has CDR1 WNHNN and CDR2 SYGVQD (reference sequence). In nucleotides, the CDR3 is TGCGCCAGCAGTGAACACACACTAGCGGGATTGACCACAGATACGCAGTATTTT. Protein sequence: CASSEHTLAGLTTDTQYF.

This chain connects TRBV6-1 to TRBJ1-1, with 7 bases matching TRBD1. The CDR3 runs 14 residues. Germline V CDR1 and CDR2: MNHNS, SASEGT. V lost 4 bases, J lost 8 bases, and 10 bases stayed unmatched. The DNA for the CDR3 is TGTGCCAGCAGTGCCACAGGGGCTCCCCTAGAAGCTTTCTTT. It encodes CASSATGAPLEAFF.

The rearrangement links TRBV9 to TRBJ2-5; 7 bases fit TRBD2. V lost 3 bases to trimming and J lost 4 bases; unmatched junction nucleotides: 6. The CDR3 runs 14 residues. CDR1 SGDLS and CDR2 YYNGEE come from the germline V gene. DNA of the CDR3: TGTGCCAGCAGCGCCCGGACTAGGGGAGAGACCCAGTACTTC. Translation gives CASSARTRGETQYF.

This chain uses TRBV15 with TRBJ2-3, with unresolved D. Trimming pared 4 bases from V and 6 bases from J, leaving 5 bases between. This CDR3 comprises 11 residues. CDR1 is LNHNV and CDR2 is YYDKDF in the germline V gene (reference sequence). The CDR3 DNA reads TGTGCCACCAGCATCCGGGATACGCAGTATTTT. Protein product: CATSIRDTQYF.

This chain joins TRBV5-1 and TRBJ2-3; D is possibly TRBD2 (5 bases). The CDR3 covers 16 residues. Trimming cost V 3 bases and J 4 bases, with 18 bases left between them. Germline CDR1 and CDR2: SGHRS and YFSETQ. CDR3 sequence reads: CASSSLARPSSDTQYF. The CDR3 region has the DNA TGCGCCAGCAGCTCTTTAGCGCGACCTTCATCAGATACGCAGTATTTT.

This clone appeared once. CDR3 amino acids: CASSLRGRGSTEAFF. For the CDR3, the DNA is TGCGCCAGCAGCTTAAGGGGGCGCGGGAGCACTGAAGCTTTCTTT. The V gene is TRBV5-1, the J gene TRBJ1-1; 7 nucleotides align to TRBD1. CDR3 length: 15 amino acids. CDR1 and CDR2 (germline): SGHRS, YFSETQ. The V segment lost 2 bases and the J segment 4 bases; nucleotides outside the gene matches: 8.

The rearrangement links TRBV30 to TRBJ1-3; D remains ambiguous. CDR1 is GTSNPN and CDR2 is SVGIG in the germline V gene (reference sequence). V was cut by 0 bases and J by 2 bases, with 14 bases left in between. CDR3 length equals 16 residues. This chain's CDR3 is CAWSVRGRFAGNTIYF. The CDR3 DNA sequence: TGTGCCTGGAGTGTACGAGGACGTTTCGCTGGAAACACCATATATTTT.

The CDR3 bases are TGTGCCAGCAGCTTGACTAGCGGGGTCTACGAGCAGTACTTC. Translation gives CASSLTSGVYEQYF. The J gene is TRBJ2-7, the V gene TRBV7-2; TRBD2 aligns across 11 bases. The V gene end was trimmed by 3 bases and the J gene end by 3 bases; junction bases not matched to a gene: 1. There are 14 residues in the CDR3. CDR1 is SGHTA, CDR2 FQGNSA, per germline.

The genes are TRBV30 and TRBJ1-2; D might be TRBD1 (5 bases). Between the trimmed V and J ends, which lost 5 bases and 4 bases, there was a span of 17 bases. Germline V gene sequence: CDR1 GTSNPN, CDR2 SVGIG (reference sequence). The CDR3 spans 14 residues. The CDR3 sequence: CAWVTGQGSYGYTF. In DNA, the CDR3 is TGTGCCTGGGTAACCGGACAAGGTAGCTATGGCTACACCTTC.

The chain carries TRBV28 and TRBJ2-7, with D perhaps given as TRBD1 or TRBD2 (5 bases each). V shed 6 bases and J shed 0 bases, with 9 bases lying between them. The length of the CDR3 is 13 residues. Germline V gives CDR1 MDHEN, CDR2 SYDVKM. Here the CDR3 reads CASRGVSSYEQYF. CDR3 in DNA: TGTGCCAGCAGGGGGGTAAGCTCCTACGAGCAGTACTTC.

This sequence joins TRBV19 and TRBJ2-2; TRBD2 matches 7 bases. The CDR3 is 15 amino acids. V shed 2 bases, J shed 4 bases, and the junction held 4 bases outside the gene matches. The germline CDR1 and CDR2 sequences are LNHDA and SQIVND (reference sequence). In DNA, the CDR3 is TGTGCCAGTAGTATATCGGGGGGAACCACCGGGGAGCTGTTTTTT. Its protein product is CASSISGGTTGELFF.

The gene calls are TRBV15 and TRBJ1-5; possibly TRBD1 for D (5 bases). Between the trimmed V and J ends, which lost 8 bases and 5 bases, there was a span of 16 bases. The germline CDR1 and CDR2 sequences are LNHNV and YYDKDF (reference sequence). The CDR3 covers 14 residues. DNA of the CDR3: TGTGCCACCGACATGGGCAGGGTTGATCAGCCCCAGCATTTT. Amino acids: CATDMGRVDQPQHF.

CDR3 sequence (DNA): TGTGCCAGCAAAGGCAGGGGGTACGAGCAGTACTTC. Translating it yields CASKGRGYEQYF. This chain links TRBV25-1 with TRBJ2-7, with 7 nucleotides matching TRBD1. V lost 7 bases to trimming and J lost 4 bases; unmatched junction nucleotides: 4. The CDR3 is 12 amino acids. CDR1 is MGHDK, CDR2 SYGVNS, per germline.

The rearrangement uses TRBV18 and TRBJ2-1; TRBD1 is a possible D gene (5 bases). The CDR3 extends over 16 amino acids. The germline CDR1 and CDR2 sequences are KGHSH and LQKENI. Trimming removed 5 bases at V and 0 bases at J, with 14 bases between. CDR3 region: CASSTLQDLSYNEQFF. CDR3 nucleotide sequence: TGTGCCAGCTCAACCCTACAGGACCTCTCCTACAATGAGCAGTTCTTC.

The DNA of the CDR3 is TGTGCCAGCGGTCGACGGGGGAGGGTGGCCGGCAATCAGCCCCAGCATTTT. It codes for CASGRRGRVAGNQPQHF. The V and J genes are TRBV2 and TRBJ1-5; the D gene is possibly TRBD1 (5 bases). The V and J ends lost 8 bases and 2 bases respectively, with 22 bases between them. The CDR3 runs 17 residues. CDR1 is SNHLY and CDR2 is FYNNEI in the germline V gene.

The chain employs TRBV10-2 and TRBJ2-7; TRBD1 aligns across 7 bases. Per the germline V gene, CDR1 is WSHSY and CDR2 is SAAADI. V shed 4 bases and J 2 bases; nucleotides not matched to a gene: 2. The CDR3 extends over 13 amino acids. The CDR3 DNA reads TGCGCCAGCAGTGGGCAGGGGGCCTACGAGCAGTACTTC. Translated: CASSGQGAYEQYF.